Listed below are T cell receptor beta chains from one sample, sequenced in a study of cytomegalovirus exposure and HLA in healthy donors. The data were produced by immunoSEQ multiplex PCR, yet TCRdb's version contains in-frame clones alone and is incomplete. This table has 95,000 to 150,000 clones, 80% to 85% appearing once. The sequenced material came from PBMCs. These receptors all come from a man aged 25-40 years in good health and CMV-seronegative. The CDR3 runs from the conserved cysteine through the conserved F or W. D genes are given only for firm matches. For some rows the clone size is stated as once, few or many, or as a class when expanded; others skip it.

J gene | V gene | D gene | clone size | CDR3 protein | CDR3 DNA
TRBJ2-7 | TRBV5-1 | TRBD2 | . | CASSLGGGEQYF | TGCGCCAGCAGCTTGGGGGGAGGGGAGCAGTACTTC
TRBJ2-1 | TRBV4-2 | TRBD1 | . | CASSGDRGPHNEQFF | TGTGCCAGCAGCGGGGACAGGGGGCCCCACAATGAGCAGTTCTTC
TRBJ1-5 | TRBV28 | . | . | CASRGTPNSNQPQHF | TGTGCCAGCAGGGGGACACCAAATAGCAATCAGCCCCAGCATTTT
TRBJ1-1 | TRBV19 | . | . | CASSIELNTEAFF | TGTGCCAGTAGTATAGAGTTAAACACTGAAGCTTTCTTT
TRBJ1-2 | TRBV28 | TRBD1 | few | CASTLGGLGSGYTF | TGTGCCAGCACTTTAGGGGGCCTTGGTAGTGGCTACACCTTC
TRBJ2-5 | TRBV5-6 | TRBD2 | once | CASSLTSGAQALQETQYF | TGTGCCAGCAGCTTGACTAGCGGGGCTCAAGCTCTACAAGAGACCCAGTACTTC
TRBJ2-3 | TRBV10-3 | . | . | CAISEAVSGANRDTQYF | TGTGCCATCAGTGAGGCCGTTTCAGGGGCGAATCGGGATACGCAGTATTTT
TRBJ1-3 | TRBV27 | . | . | CASSRFGGEGNTIYF | TGTGCCAGCAGCCGATTCGGAGGGGAAGGAAACACCATATATTTT
TRBJ1-2 | TRBV6-5 | TRBD1 | . | CASSRQGGGYTF | TGTGCCAGCAGCCGACAGGGGGGAGGCTACACCTTC
TRBJ1-6 | TRBV29-1 | . | few | CSVRDGGNSPLHF | TGCAGCGTTAGGGACGGAGGGAATTCACCCCTCCACTTT
TRBJ2-3 | TRBV6-5 | TRBD2 | . | CASSYIARTSADTQYF | TGTGCCAGCAGTTACATCGCCCGTACTAGCGCGGATACGCAGTATTTT
TRBJ1-4 | TRBV5-6 | TRBD1 | . | CASSPFIDRGRNEKLFF | TGTGCCAGCAGCCCTTTCATAGACAGGGGGAGAAATGAAAAACTGTTTTTT
TRBJ1-1 | TRBV30 | TRBD1 | . | CAWVGQLNTEAFF | TGTGCCTGGGTGGGACAGTTGAACACTGAAGCTTTCTTT
TRBJ2-4 | TRBV5-1 | TRBD1 | . | CASSARQGTKNIQYF | TGCGCCAGCAGCGCTAGACAGGGGACCAAAAACATTCAGTACTTC
TRBJ1-5 | TRBV4-2 | . | once | CASSQDVLSNQPQHF | TGTGCCAGCAGCCAAGACGTCCTTAGCAATCAGCCCCAGCATTTT
TRBJ1-1 | TRBV28 | . | . | CASSFSLEGGEGDETEAFF | TGTGCCAGCAGTTTTTCTTTGGAAGGGGGAGAGGGGGACGAAACTGAAGCTTTCTTT
TRBJ2-7 | TRBV6-1 | . | . | CASSEIYGGIEDEQYF | TGTGCCAGCAGTGAGATTTACGGGGGAATCGAGGACGAGCAGTACTTC
TRBJ2-2 | TRBV15 | . | . | CATRDSPGDTGELFF | TGTGCCACCCGTGACTCCCCCGGGGACACCGGGGAGCTGTTTTTT
TRBJ2-2 | TRBV5-4 | . | . | CASQLGNHRTGELFF | TGTGCCAGCCAGCTTGGAAATCACAGGACCGGGGAGCTGTTTTTT
TRBJ1-6 | TRBV28 | TRBD1 | . | CASSPKGQGFPMDNSPLHF | TGTGCCAGCAGTCCTAAGGGACAGGGATTTCCAATGGATAATTCACCCCTCCACTTT
TRBJ2-5 | TRBV6-6 | . | . | CASSYRSGEKGETQYF | TGTGCCAGCAGTTATCGATCCGGGGAGAAAGGAGAGACCCAGTACTTC
TRBJ2-1 | TRBV4-2 | . | . | CASSLGVEGNEQFF | TGTGCCAGCAGTCTCGGAGTAGAGGGCAATGAGCAGTTCTTC